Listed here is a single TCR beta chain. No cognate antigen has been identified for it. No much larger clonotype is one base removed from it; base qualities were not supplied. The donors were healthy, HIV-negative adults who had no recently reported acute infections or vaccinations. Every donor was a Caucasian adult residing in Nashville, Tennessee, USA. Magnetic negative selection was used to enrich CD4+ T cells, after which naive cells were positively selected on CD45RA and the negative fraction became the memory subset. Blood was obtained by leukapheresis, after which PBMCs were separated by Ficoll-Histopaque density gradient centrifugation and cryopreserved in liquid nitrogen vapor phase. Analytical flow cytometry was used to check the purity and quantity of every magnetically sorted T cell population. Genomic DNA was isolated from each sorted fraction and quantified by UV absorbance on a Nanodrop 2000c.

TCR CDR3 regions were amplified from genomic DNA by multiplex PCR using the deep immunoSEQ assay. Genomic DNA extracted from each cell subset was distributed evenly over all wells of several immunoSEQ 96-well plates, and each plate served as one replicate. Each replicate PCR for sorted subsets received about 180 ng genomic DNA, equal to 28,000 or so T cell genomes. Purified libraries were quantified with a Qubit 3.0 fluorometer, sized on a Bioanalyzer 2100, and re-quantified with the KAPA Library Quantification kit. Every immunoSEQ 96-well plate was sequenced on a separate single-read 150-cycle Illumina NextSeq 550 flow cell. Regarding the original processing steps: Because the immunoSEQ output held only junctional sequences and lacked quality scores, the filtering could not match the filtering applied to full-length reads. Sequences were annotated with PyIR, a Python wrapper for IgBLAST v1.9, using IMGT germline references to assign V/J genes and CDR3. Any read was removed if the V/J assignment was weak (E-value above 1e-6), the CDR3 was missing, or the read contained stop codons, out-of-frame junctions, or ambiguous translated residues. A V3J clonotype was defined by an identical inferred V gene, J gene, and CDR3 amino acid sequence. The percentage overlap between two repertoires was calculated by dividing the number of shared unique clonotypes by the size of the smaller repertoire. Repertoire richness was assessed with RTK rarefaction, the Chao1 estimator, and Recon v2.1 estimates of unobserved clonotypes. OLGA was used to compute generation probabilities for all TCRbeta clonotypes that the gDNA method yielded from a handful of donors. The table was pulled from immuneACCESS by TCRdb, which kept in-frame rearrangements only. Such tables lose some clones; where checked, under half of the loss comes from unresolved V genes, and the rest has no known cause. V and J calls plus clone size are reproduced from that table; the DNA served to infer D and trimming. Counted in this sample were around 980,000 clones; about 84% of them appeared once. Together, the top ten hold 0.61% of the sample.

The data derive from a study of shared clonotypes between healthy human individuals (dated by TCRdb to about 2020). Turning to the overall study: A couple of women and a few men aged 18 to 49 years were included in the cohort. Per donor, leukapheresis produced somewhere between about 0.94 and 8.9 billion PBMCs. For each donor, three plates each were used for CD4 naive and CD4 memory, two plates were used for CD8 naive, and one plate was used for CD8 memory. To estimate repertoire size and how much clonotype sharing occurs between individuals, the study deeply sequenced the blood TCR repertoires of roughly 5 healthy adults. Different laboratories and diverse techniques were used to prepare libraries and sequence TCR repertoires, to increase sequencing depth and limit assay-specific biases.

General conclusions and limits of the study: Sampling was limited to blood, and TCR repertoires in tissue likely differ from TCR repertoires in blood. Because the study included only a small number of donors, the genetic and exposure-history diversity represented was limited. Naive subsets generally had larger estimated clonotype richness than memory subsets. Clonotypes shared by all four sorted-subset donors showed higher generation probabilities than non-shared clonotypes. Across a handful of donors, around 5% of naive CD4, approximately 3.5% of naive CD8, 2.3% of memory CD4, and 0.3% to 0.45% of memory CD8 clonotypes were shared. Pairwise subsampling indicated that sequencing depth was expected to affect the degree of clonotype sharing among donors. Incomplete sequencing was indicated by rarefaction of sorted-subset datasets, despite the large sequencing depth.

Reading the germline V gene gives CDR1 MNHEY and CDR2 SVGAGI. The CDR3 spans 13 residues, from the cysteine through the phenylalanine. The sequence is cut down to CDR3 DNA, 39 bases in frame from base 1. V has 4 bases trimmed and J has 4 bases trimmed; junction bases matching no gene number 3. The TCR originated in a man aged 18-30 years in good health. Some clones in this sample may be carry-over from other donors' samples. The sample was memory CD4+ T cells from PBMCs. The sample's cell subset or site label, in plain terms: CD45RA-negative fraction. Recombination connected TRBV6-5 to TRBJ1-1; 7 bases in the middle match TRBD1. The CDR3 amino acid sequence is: CASSSHRGTEAFF. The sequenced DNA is TGTGCCAGCAGTTCCCACAGGGGCACTGAAGCTTTCTTT.